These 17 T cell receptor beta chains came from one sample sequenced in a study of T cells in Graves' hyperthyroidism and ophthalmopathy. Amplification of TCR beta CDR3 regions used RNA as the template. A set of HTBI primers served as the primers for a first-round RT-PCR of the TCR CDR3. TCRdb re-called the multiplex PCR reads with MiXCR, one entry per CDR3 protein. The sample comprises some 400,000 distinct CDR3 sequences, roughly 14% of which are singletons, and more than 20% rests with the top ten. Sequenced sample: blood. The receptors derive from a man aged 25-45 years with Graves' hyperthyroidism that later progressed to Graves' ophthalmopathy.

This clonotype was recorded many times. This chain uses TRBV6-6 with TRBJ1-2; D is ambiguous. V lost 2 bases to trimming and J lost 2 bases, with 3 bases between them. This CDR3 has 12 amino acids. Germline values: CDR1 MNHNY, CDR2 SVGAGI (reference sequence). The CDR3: CASSYENYGYTF. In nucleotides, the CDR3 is TGTGCCAGCAGTTACGAGAACTATGGCTACACCTTC.

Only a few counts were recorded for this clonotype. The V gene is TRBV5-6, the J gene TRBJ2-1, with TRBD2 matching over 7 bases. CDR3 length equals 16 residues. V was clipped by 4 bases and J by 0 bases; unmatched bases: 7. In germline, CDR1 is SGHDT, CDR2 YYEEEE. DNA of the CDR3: TGTGCCAGCAGCACCCAGGGCGGGGGCTCCTACAATGAGCAGTTCTTC. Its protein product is CASSTQGGGSYNEQFF.

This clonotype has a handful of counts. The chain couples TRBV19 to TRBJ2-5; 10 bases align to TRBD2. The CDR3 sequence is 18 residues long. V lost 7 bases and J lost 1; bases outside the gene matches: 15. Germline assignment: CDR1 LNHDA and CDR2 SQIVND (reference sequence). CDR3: CASTEGASGGLSQETQYF. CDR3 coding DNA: TGTGCCAGTACCGAGGGGGCTAGCGGGGGCCTTAGCCAAGAGACCCAGTACTTC.

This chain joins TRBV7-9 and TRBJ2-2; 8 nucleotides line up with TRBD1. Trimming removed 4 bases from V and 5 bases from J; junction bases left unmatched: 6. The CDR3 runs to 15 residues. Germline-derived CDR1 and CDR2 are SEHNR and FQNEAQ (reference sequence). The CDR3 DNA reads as TGTGCCAGCAGCTCCAGGGGGCCTCGGACCGGGGAGCTGTTTTTT. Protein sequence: CASSSRGPRTGELFF.

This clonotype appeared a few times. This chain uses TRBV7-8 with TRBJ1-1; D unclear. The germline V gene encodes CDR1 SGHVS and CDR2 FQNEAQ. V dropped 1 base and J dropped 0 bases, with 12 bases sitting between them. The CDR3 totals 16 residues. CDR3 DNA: TGTGCCAGCAGCTTAGAACTGTGGACGGTGAACACTGAAGCTTTCTTT. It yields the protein CASSLELWTVNTEAFF. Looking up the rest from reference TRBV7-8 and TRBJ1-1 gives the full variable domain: GAGVSQSPRYKVAKRGQDVALRCDPISGHVSLFWYQQALGQGPEFLTYFQNEAQLDKSGLPSDRFFAERPEGSVSTLKIQRTQQEDSAVYLCASSLELWTVNTEAFFGQGTRLTVV.

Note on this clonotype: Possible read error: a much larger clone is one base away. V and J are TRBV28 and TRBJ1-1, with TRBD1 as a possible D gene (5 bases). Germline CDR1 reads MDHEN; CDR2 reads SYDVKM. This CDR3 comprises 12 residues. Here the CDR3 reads CASRTVNTESFF. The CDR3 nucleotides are TGTGCCAGCAGGACAGTGAACACTGAATCTTTCTTT.

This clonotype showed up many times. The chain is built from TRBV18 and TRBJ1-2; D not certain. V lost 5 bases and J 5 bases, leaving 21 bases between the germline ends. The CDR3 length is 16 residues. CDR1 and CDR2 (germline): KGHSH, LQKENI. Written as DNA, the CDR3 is TGTGCCAGCTCATTAGGACTGCCAACCTTATATTATGGCTACACCTTC. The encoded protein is CASSLGLPTLYYGYTF.

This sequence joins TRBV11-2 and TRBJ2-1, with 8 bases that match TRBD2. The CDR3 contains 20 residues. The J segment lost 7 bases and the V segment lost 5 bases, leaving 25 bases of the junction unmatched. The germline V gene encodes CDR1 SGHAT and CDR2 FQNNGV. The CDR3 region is CASSHHTQPTERENWNEQFF. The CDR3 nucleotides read TGTGCCAGCAGCCATCACACCCAACCAACCGAGCGGGAGAACTGGAATGAGCAGTTCTTC. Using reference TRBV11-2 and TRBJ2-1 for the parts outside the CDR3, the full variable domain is EAGVAQSPRYKIIEKRQSVAFWCNPISGHATLYWYQQILGQGPKLLIQFQNNGVVDDSQLPKDRFSAERLKGVDSTLKIQPAKLEDSAVYLCASSHHTQPTERENWNEQFFGPGTRLTVL.

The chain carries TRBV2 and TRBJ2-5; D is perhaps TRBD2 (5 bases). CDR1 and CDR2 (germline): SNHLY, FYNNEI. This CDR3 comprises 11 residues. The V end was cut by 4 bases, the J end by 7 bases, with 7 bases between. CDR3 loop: CASSGRGTQYF. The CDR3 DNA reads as TGTGCCAGCAGTGGACGGGGGACCCAGTACTTC.

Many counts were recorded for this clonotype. DNA for the CDR3: TGTGCCAGCACATGGGGGGGGATGGAGTACGAGCAGTACTTC. The encoded protein is CASTWGGMEYEQYF. V and J are TRBV28 and TRBJ2-7; 7 positions agree with TRBD2. Trimming at V came to 7 bases and at J to 4 bases, leaving 10 bases not matched to a gene. The CDR3 spans 14 residues. Germline V gene lookup returns CDR1 MDHEN and CDR2 SYDVKM.

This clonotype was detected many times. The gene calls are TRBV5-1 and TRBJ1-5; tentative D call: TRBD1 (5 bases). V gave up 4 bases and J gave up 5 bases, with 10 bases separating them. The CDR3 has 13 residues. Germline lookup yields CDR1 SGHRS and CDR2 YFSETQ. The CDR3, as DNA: TGCGCCAGCAGCCCCGGGGCGGATCAGCCCCAGCATTTT. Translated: CASSPGADQPQHF.

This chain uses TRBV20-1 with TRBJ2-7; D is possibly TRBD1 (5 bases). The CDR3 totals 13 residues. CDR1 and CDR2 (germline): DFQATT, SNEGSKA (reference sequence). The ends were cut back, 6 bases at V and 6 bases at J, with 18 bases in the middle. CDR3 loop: CSAIKLGRFEQYF. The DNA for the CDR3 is TGCAGTGCAATAAAATTGGGGCGGTTCGAGCAGTACTTC.

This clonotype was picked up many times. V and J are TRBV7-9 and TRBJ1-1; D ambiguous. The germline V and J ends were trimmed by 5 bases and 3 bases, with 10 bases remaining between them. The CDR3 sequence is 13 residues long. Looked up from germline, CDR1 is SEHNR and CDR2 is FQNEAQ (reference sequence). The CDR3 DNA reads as TGTGCCAGCAGCCTCGGATGGGACACTGAAGCTTTCTTT. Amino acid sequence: CASSLGWDTEAFF.

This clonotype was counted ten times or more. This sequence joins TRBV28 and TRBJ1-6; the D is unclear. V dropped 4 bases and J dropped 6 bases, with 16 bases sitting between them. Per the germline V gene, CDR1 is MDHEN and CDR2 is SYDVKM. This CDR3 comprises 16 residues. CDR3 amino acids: CASSSLGRVSNSPLHF. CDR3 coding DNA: TGTGCCAGCAGTTCCTTAGGGCGGGTGTCTAATTCACCCCTCCACTTT.

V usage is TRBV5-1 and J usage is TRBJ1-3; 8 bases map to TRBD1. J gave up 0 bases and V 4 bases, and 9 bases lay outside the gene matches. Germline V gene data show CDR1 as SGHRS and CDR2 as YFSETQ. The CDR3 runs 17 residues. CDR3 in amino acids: CASSPMTGVFSGNTIYF. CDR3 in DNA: TGCGCCAGCAGCCCGATGACAGGGGTATTCTCTGGAAACACCATATATTTT.

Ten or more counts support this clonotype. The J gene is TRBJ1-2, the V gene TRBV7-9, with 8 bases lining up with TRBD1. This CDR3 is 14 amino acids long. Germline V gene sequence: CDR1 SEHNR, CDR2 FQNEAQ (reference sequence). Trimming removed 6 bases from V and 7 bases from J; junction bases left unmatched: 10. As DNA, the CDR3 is TGTGCCAGCAGTTACCACGGACAGGGAGGTGGCTACACCTTC. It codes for CASSYHGQGGGYTF.

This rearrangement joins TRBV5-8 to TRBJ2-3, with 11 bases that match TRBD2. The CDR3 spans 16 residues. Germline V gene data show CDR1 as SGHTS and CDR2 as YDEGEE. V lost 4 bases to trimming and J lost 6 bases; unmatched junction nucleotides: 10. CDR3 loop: CASSVLAGGTVDTQYF. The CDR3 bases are TGTGCCAGCAGCGTCCTAGCGGGGGGAACTGTGGATACGCAGTATTTT.